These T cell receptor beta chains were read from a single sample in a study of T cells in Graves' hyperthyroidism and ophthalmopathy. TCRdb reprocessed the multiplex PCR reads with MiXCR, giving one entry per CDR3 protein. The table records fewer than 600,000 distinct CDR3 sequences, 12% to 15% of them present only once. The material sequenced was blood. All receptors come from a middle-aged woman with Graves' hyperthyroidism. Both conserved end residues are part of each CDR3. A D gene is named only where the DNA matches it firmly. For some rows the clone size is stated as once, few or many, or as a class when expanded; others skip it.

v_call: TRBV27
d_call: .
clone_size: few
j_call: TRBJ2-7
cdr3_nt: TGTGCCAGCAGTTTTTCGCGGTTCTACGAGCAGTACTTC
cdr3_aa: CASSFSRFYEQYF

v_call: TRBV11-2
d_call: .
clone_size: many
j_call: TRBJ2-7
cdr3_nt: TGTGCCAGCAGCTTGGAGAGGGACGGTCCCTACGAGCAGTACTTC
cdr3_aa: CASSLERDGPYEQYF

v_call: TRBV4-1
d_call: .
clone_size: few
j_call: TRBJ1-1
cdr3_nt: TGCGCCAGCAGCCCGCCTTTAACAAGGAACACTGAAGCTTTCTTT
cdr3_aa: CASSPPLTRNTEAFF

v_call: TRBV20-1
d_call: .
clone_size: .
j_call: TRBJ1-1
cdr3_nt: TGCAGTGCGAGCGGGGCAAACACTGAAGCTTTCTTT
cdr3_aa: CSASGANTEAFF

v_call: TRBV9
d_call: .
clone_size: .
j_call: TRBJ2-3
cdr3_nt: TGTGCCAGCAGCGTATCCCCCGTGACAGATACGCAGTATTTT
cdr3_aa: CASSVSPVTDTQYF

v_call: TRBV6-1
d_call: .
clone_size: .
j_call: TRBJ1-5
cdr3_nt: TGTGCCAGCAGGAGGGGGACGAGCAATCAGCCCCAGCATTTT
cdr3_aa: CASRRGTSNQPQHF

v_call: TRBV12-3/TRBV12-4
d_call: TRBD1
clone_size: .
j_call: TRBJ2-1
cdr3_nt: TGTGCCAGCAGTACCGGGACAGGGGGCAGTGAGCAGTTCTTC
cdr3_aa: CASSTGTGGSEQFF

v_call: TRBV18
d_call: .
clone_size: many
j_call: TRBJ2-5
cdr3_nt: TGTGCCAGCTCACCACTTAAAGGAGAGACCCAGTACTTC
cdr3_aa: CASSPLKGETQYF

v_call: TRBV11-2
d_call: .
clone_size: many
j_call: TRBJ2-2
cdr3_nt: TGTGCCAGCAGCTCAGCCGGGACTCGGACCGGGGAGCTGTTTTTT
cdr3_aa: CASSSAGTRTGELFF

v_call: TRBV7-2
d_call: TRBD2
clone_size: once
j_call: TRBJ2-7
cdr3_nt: TGTGCCAGCAGCTTAACGATTACTAGCGGGAGCTACGAGCAGTACTTC
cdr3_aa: CASSLTITSGSYEQYF

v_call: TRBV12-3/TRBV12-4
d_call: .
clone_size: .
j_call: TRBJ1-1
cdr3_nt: TGTGCCAGCAGTGGGCACGGTTACACTGAAGCTTTCTTT
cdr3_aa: CASSGHGYTEAFF

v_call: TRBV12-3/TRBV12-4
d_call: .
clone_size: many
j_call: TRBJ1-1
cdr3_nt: TGTGCCAGCAGCCATGCTCCCATTTGGGGTACCACTGAAGCTTTCTTT
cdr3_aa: CASSHAPIWGTTEAFF

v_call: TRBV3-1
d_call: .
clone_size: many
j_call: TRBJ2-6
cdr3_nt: TGTGCCAGCAGCCAAGAAGGGCAGGGGCGATCTGGGGCCAACGTCCTGACTTTC
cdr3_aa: CASSQEGQGRSGANVLTF

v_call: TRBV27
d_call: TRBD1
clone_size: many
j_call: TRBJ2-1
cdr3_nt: TGTGCCAGCAGTCTCGATCCCGGGACAGGGGCGCGTCAGTTCTTC
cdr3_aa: CASSLDPGTGARQFF

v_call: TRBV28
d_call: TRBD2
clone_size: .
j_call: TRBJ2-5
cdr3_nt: TGTGCCAGCAGTGAGTTGTCGTCTAGCGGACAAGAGACCCAGTACTTC
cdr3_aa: CASSELSSSGQETQYF

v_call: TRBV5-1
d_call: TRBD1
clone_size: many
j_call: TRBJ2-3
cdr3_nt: TGCGCCAGCAGCTTGCCGACAGGGAGTAGCACAGATACGCAGTATTTT
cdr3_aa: CASSLPTGSSTDTQYF

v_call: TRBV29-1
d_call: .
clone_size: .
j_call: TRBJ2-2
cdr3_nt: TGCAGCGTTGAACCGGGGATGGGCGGGGAGCTGTTTTTT
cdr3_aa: CSVEPGMGGELFF

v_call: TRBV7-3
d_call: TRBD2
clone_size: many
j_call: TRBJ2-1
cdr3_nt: TGTGCCAGCAGCTTGTCGGGAGGATCAAATGAGCAGTTCTTC
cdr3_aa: CASSLSGGSNEQFF

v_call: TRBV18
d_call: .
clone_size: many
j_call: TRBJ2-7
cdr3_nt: TGTGCCAGCTCACCAACCCTAGACGAGCAGTACTTC
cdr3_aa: CASSPTLDEQYF

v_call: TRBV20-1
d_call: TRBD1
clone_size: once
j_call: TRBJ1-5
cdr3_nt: TGCAGTGCCCGGGGACAGGGGTTGGGTCAGCCCCAGCATTTT
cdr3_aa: CSARGQGLGQPQHF

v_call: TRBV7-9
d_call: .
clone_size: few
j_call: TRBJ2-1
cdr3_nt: TGTGCCAGCAGCGCTCCCCCTGGCGGGGACTACAATGAGCAGTTCTTC
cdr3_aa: CASSAPPGGDYNEQFF

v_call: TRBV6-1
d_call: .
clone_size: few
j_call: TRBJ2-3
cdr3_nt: TGTGCCAGCAGTGAATCCGGGACGGACACAGATACGCAGTATTTT
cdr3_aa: CASSESGTDTDTQYF